This TCR beta chain originates from a study of cytomegalovirus exposure and HLA in healthy donors. TCRdb keeps only in-frame clones here, not all; method: immunoSEQ multiplex PCR. The sample gives some 270,000 clones, about 86% of which show up once; around 1% is in the top ten. Points on this clone: What it recognizes is unknown.

Notes on the study in general: Cytomegalovirus-associated status was assigned to about 170 TCR beta chains.

Trimming took off 6 bases at V and 7 bases at J, with 19 bases between the two ends. This CDR3 contains 15 residues. Germline V gives CDR1 MRHNA, CDR2 SNTAGT. V gene TRBV6-4 combines with J gene TRBJ1-5; possible D gene TRBD1, 5 bases. Sequenced material: PBMCs. This TCR came from a woman under 30 in good health and CMV-seronegative. The CDR3 spells CASRAQDPTTQPQHF. The CDR3, as DNA: TGTGCCAGCAGGGCACAGGATCCTACGACCCAGCCCCAGCATTTT.